This TCR beta chain was documented in a study of cytomegalovirus exposure and HLA in healthy donors. Whole-study context: The 120 validation repertoires were produced on the same platform as the 500 to 800 repertoires of the first cohort. This was reported in a later analysis.

CDR3 length equals 14 residues. The V gene's germline CDR1 is LNHDA and CDR2 SQIVND (reference sequence). V was cut by 8 bases and J by 2 bases, with 16 bases left in between. TCRdb keeps only in-frame clones here, not all; method: immunoSEQ multiplex PCR. Seen here are some 170,000 clones, about 83% observed once, and the top ten hold about 1.5%. The sequence came from a young woman in good health and CMV-seronegative. V and J are TRBV19 and TRBJ2-7; D is undetermined. Sequencing was performed on PBMCs. The CDR3 spells CASGRGDLPYEQYF. The CDR3 bases are TGTGCCAGTGGCCGCGGAGACCTTCCCTACGAGCAGTACTTC.